Here is one TCR beta chain with its context. Its antigen is not yet known. No base qualities exist here, and no much larger clone lies one base off it. This record comes from a study of T cell responses to AZD1222 COVID-19 vaccine listed by TCRdb under 2021. Study-wide context: AZD1222 recipients whose second dose came at about 4 weeks and those whose second dose came at about 12 weeks were combined into one group, since spike-specific TCR depth and breadth did not differ between the two schedules. Trial participants were enrolled by age into subgroups of 18-55, 56-69 and 70-plus years, and roughly 150, 30 and 60 TCR-sequenced participants, respectively, were included in these subgroups. TCR sequencing was performed for roughly 250 trial participants, of whom 200 to 220 were given two doses of AZD1222 and around 26 were given two doses of MenACWY control vaccine.

Trimming takes 2 bases from V and 7 bases from J, and the germline ends sit 14 bases apart. Via the germline V gene (reference sequence), CDR1 is GTSNPN and CDR2 SVGIG. Counted from cysteine to phenylalanine, this CDR3 has 14 amino acids. The CDR3 DNA has 42 bases and is translated from base 1. This specimen's time point label, per the study, means: baseline before first vaccination. Vaccinee samples came from UK trials COV001 and COV002, including a single-blind randomized controlled phase 2/3 trial of AZD1222 (ChAdOx1 nCoV-19) in healthy adults. Trial participant PBMC samples were collected at day 0 and day 28 after the second dose for TCRbeta chain sequencing. Overall results and qualifications from the work: No day 14 peak-response samples were available, so repertoires were characterized only after the peak T cell response. Conclusions about previously exposed vaccinees are limited because only a handful of AZD1222 recipients were SARS-CoV-2 seropositive at baseline. The whole spike protein was spanned by vaccine-associated CD4 TCRs, and dominant responses were seen in regions 160-218 and 743-854. Reportedly, close to half of the unique spike-specific TCRs recognized epitopes lying outside the regions that are mutated in the B.1.351 and B.1.1.7 variants. After two AZD1222 doses, spike-specific TCR breadth and depth were significantly higher than at day 0 and than in MenACWY recipients. Most participants were white British and females outnumbered males, and the authors suggested that clonal diversity may have been underestimated. In the small 56-69-year group, the increase in depth fell short of significance, most likely because of low power.

The CDR3 regions of human TCRbeta chains were subjected to immunosequencing. On the authors' methods: Repertoire TCRs were matched against a reference library of SARS-CoV-2-specific TCRs generated with the MIRA antigen-specificity platform. Breadth was defined as the fraction of unique TCRs that were SARS-CoV-2-associated, and depth was defined as the fraction of total T cells that were SARS-CoV-2-associated. Using the MIRA data, each spike-specific TCR was mapped to the spike region that the TCR reacts to and placed in a CD4 or CD8 class. Log10-transformed breadth and depth values were compared by one-way ANOVA with Sidak's multiple comparisons tests. TCRdb provides this immuneACCESS table in a form limited to in-frame rearrangements. Some clones are lacking; in checked studies, under half of them reflect an unresolved V gene, and why the rest are absent is not known. V and J calls and clone size are as listed in that table; D and trimming were resolved from the DNA. This sample gives 150,000 to 200,000 clones in total; more than 85% of them show up just once. The top ten constitute more than 0.8% of the sample.

This chain joins TRBV30 to TRBJ2-2; the D gene is perhaps TRBD2, on 6 matching bases. This sample comprised peripheral blood, obtained on day 0 of AZD1222 vaccination. The receptor was isolated from an adult in good health. The nucleotide sequence reads TGTGCCTGGAGTACGGGACTGACCTACGGGGAGCTGTTTTTT. Protein translation: CAWSTGLTYGELFF.